This paragraph covers one TCR beta chain sequence. Seattle cases were enrolled at active infection and followed longitudinally. This specimen belongs to a study of blood T cell repertoires in COVID-19. For the study at large: T cells, B-cell-depleted T cells, or PBMCs provided the cDNA or gDNA that served as material.

As processed by the authors: Estimates of nucleated cell counts were drawn from the amplification of reference gene primers. This table comes from immunoSEQ multiplex PCR, and its TCRdb copy is limited to in-frame clones, with some not included. D and trimming come from the DNA, and the V and J calls and clone size come from that table. The table shows over 200,000 clones, with about 91% occurring only once. Germline CDR1 reads SEHNR; CDR2 reads FQNEAQ (reference sequence). This CDR3 has 14 residues. V was clipped by 5 bases and J by 8 bases, with 16 bases between them. The chain carries TRBV7-9 and TRBJ1-5, with D possibly matching TRBD1 (6 bases). The source is a person aged 18 to 35 with COVID-19, enrolled during active disease. Material for sequencing was peripheral blood. CDR3 amino acids: CASSTDRFYEPQHF. The CDR3 nucleotides are TGTGCCAGCAGCACGGACAGATTCTACGAGCCCCAGCATTTT.